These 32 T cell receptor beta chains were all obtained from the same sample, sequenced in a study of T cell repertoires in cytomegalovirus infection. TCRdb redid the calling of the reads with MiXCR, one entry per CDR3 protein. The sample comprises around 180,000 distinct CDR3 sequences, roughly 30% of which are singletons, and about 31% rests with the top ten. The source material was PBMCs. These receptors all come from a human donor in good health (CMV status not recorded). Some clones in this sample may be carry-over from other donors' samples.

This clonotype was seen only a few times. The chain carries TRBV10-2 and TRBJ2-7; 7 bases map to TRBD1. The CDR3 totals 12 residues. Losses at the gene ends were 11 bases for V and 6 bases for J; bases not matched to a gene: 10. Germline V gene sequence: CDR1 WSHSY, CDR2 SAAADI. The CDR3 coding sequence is TGCGCCGCGAGGGGGCAACGGCTCGAGCAGTACTTC. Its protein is CAARGQRLEQYF.

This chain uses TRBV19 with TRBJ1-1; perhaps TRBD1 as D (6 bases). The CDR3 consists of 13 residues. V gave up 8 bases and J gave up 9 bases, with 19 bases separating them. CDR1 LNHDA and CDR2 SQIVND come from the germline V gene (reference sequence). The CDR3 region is CASASQKGEKAFF. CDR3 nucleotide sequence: TGTGCCAGTGCCTCGCAGAAGGGGGAGAAAGCTTTCTTT.

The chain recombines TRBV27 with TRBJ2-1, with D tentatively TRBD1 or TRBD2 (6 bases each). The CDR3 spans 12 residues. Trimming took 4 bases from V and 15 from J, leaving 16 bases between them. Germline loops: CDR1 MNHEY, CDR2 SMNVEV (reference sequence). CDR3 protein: CASSSLNGGLFF. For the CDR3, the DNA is TGTGCCAGCAGTTCCCTAAACGGGGGCCTGTTCTTC.

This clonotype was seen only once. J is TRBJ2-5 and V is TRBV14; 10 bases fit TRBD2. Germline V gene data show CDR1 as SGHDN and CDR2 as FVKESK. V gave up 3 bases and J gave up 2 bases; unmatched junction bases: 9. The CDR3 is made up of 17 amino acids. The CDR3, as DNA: TGTGCCAGCAGCCAGGAACTAGCGGGGTCCCAACAAGAGACCCAGTACTTC. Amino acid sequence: CASSQELAGSQQETQYF. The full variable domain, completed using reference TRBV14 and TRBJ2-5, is EAGVTQFPSHSVIEKGQTVTLRCDPISGHDNLYWYRRVMGKEIKFLLHFVKESKQDESGMPNNRFLAERTGGTYSTLKVQPAELEDSGVYFCASSQELAGSQQETQYFGPGTRLLVL.

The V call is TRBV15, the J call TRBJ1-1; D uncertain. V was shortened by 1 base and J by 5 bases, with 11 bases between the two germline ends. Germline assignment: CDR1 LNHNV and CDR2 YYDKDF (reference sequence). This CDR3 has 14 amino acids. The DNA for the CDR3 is TGTGCCACCAGCAGAGGAGGAACTGGAACTGAAGCTTTCTTT. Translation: CATSRGGTGTEAFF. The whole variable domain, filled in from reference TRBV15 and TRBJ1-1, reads DAMVIQNPRYQVTQFGKPVTLSCSQTLNHNVMYWYQQKSSQAPKLLFHYYDKDFNNEADTPDNFQSRRPNTSFCFLDIRSPGLGDTAMYLCATSRGGTGTEAFFGQGTRLTVV.

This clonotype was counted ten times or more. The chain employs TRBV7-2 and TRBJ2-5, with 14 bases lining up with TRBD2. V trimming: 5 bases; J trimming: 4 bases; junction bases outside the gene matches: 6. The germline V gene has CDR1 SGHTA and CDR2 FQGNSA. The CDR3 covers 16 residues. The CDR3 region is CASSPRTSGGPETQYF. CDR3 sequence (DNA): TGTGCCAGCAGCCCTCGGACTAGCGGGGGGCCAGAGACCCAGTACTTC.

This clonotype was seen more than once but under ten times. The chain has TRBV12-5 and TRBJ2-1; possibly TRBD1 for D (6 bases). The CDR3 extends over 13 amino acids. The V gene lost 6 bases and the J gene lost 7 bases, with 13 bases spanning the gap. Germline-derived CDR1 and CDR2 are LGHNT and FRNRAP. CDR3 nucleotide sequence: TGTGCTAGTGGGTCCGGGACACTAAATGAGCAGTTCTTC. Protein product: CASGSGTLNEQFF.

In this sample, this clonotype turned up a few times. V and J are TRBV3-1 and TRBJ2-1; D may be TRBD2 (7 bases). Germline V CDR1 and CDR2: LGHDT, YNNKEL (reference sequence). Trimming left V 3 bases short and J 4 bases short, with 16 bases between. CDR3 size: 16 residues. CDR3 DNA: TGTGCCAGCAGCCAGCGTCTGGGAGGGGGTTACAATGAGCAGTTCTTC. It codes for CASSQRLGGGYNEQFF.

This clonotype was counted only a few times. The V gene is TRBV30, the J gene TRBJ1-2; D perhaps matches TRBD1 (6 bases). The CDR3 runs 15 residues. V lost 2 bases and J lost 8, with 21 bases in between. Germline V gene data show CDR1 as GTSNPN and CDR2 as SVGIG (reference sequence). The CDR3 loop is CAWSTTSGGAEGYTF. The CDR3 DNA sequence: TGTGCCTGGAGTACCACTAGCGGGGGGGCCGAAGGCTACACCTTC. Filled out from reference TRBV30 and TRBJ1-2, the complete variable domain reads SQTIHQWPATLVQPVGSPLSLECTVEGTSNPNLYWYRQAAGRGLQLLFYSVGIGQISSEVPQNLSASRPQDRQFILSSKKLLLSDSGFYLCAWSTTSGGAEGYTFGSGTRLTVV.

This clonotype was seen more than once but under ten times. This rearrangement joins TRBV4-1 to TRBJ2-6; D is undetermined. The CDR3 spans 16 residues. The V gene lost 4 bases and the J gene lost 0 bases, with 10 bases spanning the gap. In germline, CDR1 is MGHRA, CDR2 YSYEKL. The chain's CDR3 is CASSPTQSSGANVLTF. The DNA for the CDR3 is TGCGCCAGCAGCCCTACCCAGAGCTCTGGGGCCAACGTCCTGACTTTC.

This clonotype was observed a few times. This CDR3 reads CASSSRGTMNTEAFF. The CDR3 DNA sequence: TGTGCCAGCAGCTCACGAGGGACAATGAACACTGAAGCTTTCTTT. The chain couples TRBV11-2 to TRBJ1-1; tentative D call: TRBD1 (6 bases). Germline values: CDR1 SGHAT, CDR2 FQNNGV. This CDR3 comprises 15 residues. Between the trimmed V and J ends, which lost 4 bases and 0 bases, there was a span of 12 bases.

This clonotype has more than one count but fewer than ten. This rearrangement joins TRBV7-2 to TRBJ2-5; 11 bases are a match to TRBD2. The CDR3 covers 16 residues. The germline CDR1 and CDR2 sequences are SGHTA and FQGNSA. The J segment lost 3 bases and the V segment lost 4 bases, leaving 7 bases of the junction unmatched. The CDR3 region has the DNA TGTGCCAGCAGCTCGCGACTAGCGGGGAATAAAGAGACCCAGTACTTC. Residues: CASSSRLAGNKETQYF.

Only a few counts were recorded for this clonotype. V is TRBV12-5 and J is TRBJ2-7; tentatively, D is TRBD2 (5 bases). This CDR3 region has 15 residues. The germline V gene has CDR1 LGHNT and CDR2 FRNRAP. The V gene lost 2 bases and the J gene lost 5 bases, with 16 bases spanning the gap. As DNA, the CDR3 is TGTGCTAGTGGTTTGAGCCTTTTACTGGGAGACGAGCAGTACTTC. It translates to CASGLSLLLGDEQYF.

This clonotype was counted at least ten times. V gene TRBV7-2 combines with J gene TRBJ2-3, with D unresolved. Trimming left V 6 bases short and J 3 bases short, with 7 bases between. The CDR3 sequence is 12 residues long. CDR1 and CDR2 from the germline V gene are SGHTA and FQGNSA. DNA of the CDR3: TGTGCCAGCAGTAAAAGTACAGATACGCAGTATTTT. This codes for CASSKSTDTQYF.

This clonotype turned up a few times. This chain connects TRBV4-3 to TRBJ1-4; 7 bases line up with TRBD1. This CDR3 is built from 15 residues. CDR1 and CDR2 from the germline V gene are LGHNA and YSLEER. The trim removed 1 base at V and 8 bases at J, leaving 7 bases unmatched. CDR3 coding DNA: TGCGCCAGCAGCCAAGGGTCAGGGGGTGTAGAAAAACTGTTTTTT. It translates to CASSQGSGGVEKLFF.

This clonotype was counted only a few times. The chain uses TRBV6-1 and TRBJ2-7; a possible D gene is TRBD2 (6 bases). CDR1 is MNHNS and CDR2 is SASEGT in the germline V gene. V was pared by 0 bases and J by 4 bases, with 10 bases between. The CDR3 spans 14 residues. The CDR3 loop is CASSEAWEAYEQYF. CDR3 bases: TGTGCCAGCAGTGAAGCGTGGGAGGCTTACGAGCAGTACTTC.

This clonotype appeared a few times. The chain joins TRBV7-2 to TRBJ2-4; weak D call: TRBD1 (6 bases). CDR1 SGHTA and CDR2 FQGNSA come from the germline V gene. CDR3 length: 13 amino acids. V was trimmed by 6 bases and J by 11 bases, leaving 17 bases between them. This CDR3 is CASSLGDTTLQYF. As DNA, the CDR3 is TGTGCCAGCAGTTTGGGGGACACCACCCTTCAGTACTTC.

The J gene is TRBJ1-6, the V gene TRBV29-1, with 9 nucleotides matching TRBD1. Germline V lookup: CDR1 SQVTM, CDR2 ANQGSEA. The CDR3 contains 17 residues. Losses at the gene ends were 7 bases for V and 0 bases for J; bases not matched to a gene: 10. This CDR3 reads CSADNGTGSSYNSPLHF. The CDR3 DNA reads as TGCAGCGCCGATAATGGGACAGGGAGCTCCTATAATTCACCCCTCCACTTT.

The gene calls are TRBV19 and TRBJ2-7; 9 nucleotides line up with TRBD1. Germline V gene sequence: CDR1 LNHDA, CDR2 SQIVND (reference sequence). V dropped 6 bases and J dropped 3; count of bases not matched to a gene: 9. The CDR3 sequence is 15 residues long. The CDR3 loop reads CASRLQGALSYEQYF. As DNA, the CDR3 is TGTGCCAGTAGATTACAGGGGGCCCTTAGCTACGAGCAGTACTTC.

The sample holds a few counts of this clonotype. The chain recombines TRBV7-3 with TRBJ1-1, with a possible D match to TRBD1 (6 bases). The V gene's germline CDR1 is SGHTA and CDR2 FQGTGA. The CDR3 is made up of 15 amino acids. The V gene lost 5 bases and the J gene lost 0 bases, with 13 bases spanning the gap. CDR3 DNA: TGTGCCAGCAGCCCATTAGGGGGGATGAACACTGAAGCTTTCTTT. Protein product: CASSPLGGMNTEAFF.

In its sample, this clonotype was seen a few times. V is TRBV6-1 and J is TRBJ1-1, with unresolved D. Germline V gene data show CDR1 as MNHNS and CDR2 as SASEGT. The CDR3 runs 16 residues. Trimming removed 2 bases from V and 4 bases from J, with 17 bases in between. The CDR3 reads CASSEIKLSKATEAFF. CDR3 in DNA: TGTGCCAGCAGTGAAATTAAGCTTTCTAAAGCCACTGAAGCTTTCTTT.

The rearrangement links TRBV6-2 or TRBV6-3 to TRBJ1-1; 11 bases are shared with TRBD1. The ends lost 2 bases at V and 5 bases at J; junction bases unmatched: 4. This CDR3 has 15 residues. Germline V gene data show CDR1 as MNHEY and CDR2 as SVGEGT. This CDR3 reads CASSYRTGGRTEAFF. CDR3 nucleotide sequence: TGTGCCAGCAGTTACAGGACAGGGGGCAGAACTGAAGCTTTCTTT.

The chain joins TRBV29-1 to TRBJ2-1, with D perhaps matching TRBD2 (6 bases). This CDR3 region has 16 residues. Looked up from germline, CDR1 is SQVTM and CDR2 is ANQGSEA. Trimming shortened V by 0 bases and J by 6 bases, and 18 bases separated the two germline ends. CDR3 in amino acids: CSVEDLRGREGNEQFF. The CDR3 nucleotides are TGCAGCGTTGAAGATCTTCGGGGGAGAGAGGGCAATGAGCAGTTCTTC.

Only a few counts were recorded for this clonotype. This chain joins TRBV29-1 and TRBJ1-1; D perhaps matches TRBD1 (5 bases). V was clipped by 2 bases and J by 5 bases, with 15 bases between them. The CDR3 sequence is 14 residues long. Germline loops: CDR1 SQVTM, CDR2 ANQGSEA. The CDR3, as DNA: TGCAGCGTTGAATTTAGGAGGGGAGGGACTGAAGCTTTCTTT. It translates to CSVEFRRGGTEAFF. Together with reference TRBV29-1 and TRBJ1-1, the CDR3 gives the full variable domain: SAVISQKPSRDICQRGTSLTIQCQVDSQVTMMFWYRQQPGQSLTLIATANQGSEATYESGFVIDKFPISRPNLTFSTLTVSNMSPEDSSIYLCSVEFRRGGTEAFFGQGTRLTVV.

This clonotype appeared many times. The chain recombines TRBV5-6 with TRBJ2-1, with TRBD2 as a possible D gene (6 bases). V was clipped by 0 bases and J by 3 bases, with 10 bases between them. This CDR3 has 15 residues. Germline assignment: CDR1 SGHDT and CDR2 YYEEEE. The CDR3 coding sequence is TGTGCCAGCAGCTTGGATGCGGGGCACTACAATGAGCAGTTCTTC. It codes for CASSLDAGHYNEQFF.

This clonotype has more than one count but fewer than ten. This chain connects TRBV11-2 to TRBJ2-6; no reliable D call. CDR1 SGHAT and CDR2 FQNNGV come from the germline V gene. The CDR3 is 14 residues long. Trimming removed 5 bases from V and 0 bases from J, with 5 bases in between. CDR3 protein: CASSVNSGANVLTF. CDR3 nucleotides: TGTGCCAGCAGCGTAAACTCTGGGGCCAACGTCCTGACTTTC.

CDR3 protein: CASSPHGDTEAFF. The CDR3 nucleotides read TGTGCCAGCAGCCCCCATGGGGACACTGAAGCTTTCTTT. This chain uses TRBV7-3 with TRBJ1-1; D is undetermined. Between the trimmed V and J ends, which lost 5 bases and 3 bases, there was a span of 10 bases. Looked up from germline, CDR1 is SGHTA and CDR2 is FQGTGA. The length of the CDR3 is 13 residues.

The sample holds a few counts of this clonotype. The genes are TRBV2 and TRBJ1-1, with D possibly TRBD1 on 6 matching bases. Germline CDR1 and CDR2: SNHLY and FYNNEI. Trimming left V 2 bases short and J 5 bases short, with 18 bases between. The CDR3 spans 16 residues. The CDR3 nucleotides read TGTGCCAGCAGTGAAAGGACAGTAGTCCGCGGGACTGAAGCTTTCTTT. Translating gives CASSERTVVRGTEAFF.

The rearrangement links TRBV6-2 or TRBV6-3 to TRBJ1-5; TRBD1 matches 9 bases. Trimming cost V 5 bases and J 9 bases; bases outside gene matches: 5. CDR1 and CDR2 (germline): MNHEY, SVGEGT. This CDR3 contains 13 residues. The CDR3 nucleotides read TGTGCCAGCAGTACAGGGGGCCTAGGGCCCCAGCATTTT. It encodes CASSTGGLGPQHF.

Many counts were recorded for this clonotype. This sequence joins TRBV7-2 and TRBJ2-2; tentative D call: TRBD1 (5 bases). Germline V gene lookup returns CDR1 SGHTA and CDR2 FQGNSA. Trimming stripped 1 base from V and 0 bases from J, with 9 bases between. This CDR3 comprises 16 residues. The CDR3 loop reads CASSLDPGPNTGELFF. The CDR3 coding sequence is TGTGCCAGCAGCTTAGACCCAGGGCCGAACACCGGGGAGCTGTTTTTT.

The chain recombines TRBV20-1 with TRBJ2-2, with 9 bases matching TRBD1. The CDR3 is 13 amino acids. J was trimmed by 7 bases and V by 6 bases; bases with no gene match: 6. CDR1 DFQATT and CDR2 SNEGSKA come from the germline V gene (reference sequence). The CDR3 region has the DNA TGCAGTGCCACACAGGGGGCCCACGGGGAGCTGTTTTTT. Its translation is CSATQGAHGELFF.

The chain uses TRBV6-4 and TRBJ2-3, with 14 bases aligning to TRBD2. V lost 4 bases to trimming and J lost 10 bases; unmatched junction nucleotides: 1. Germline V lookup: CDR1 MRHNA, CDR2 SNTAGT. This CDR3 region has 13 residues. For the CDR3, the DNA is TGTGCCAGCAGTGGGACTAGCGGGGGGCCGCAGTATTTT. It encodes CASSGTSGGPQYF.